This T cell receptor beta chain is drawn from a study of blood T cell repertoires in COVID-19. The V gene's germline CDR1 is MNHEY and CDR2 SVGAGI. Trimming removed 1 base at V and 7 bases at J, with 11 bases between. This CDR3 comprises 14 residues. Using immunoSEQ multiplex PCR, the repertoire was profiled, and TCRdb retains in-frame clones only, with some absent. The sample lists hundreds of thousands of clones, over 75% seen once, with more than 0.95% in the top ten. This sequence originates from a man aged 30 to 45 who had recovered from COVID-19. The sequenced sample consisted of PBMCs or T cells enriched from blood (not recorded which). The chain links TRBV6-5 to TRBJ2-1; TRBD2 might be the D (6 bases). CDR3: CASSYYGTGNEQFF. The CDR3 DNA reads as TGTGCCAGCAGTTACTACGGGACTGGGAATGAGCAGTTCTTC.